Shown below are 8 T cell receptor beta chains from a single sample sequenced in a study of shared clonotypes between healthy human individuals. Profiling relied on immunoSEQ multiplex PCR, and the TCRdb table lists in-frame clones only, not all of them. The sample lists 180,000 or so clones; over 80% were seen once. Sequenced sample: naive CD4+ T cells sorted from blood. Subset here: CD45RA+ positively selected. The receptors were gathered from a woman in her twenties or thirties in good health.

The gene calls are TRBV16 and TRBJ2-7; a possible D gene is TRBD1 (5 bases). This CDR3 is 13 amino acids long. Trimming took 2 bases from V and 9 from J, leaving 14 bases between them. CDR1 KGHSY and CDR2 FQNENV come from the germline V gene. The CDR3 DNA reads TGTGCCAGCAGCCAACTCCAAGAAGGGGCGCAGTACTTC. Translated, it gives CASSQLQEGAQYF.

This sequence joins TRBV28 and TRBJ1-1; no firm D call. Germline loops: CDR1 MDHEN, CDR2 SYDVKM. The ends were cut back, 2 bases at V and 5 bases at J, with 12 bases in the middle. The CDR3 has 14 residues. The CDR3, as DNA: TGTGCCAGCAGTTTACCTGCGGGTGGGACTGAAGCTTTCTTT. Encoded protein: CASSLPAGGTEAFF.

The V call is TRBV19, the J call TRBJ2-6; D might be TRBD1 (5 bases). Germline lookup yields CDR1 LNHDA and CDR2 SQIVND (reference sequence). Between the trimmed V and J ends, which lost 3 bases and 0 bases, there was a span of 12 bases. The CDR3 spans 17 residues. DNA for the CDR3: TGTGCCAGTAGTATGGGCAGGGCCAACTCTGGGGCCAACGTCCTGACTTTC. It specifies CASSMGRANSGANVLTF. The complete variable domain, with remaining parts taken from reference TRBV19 and TRBJ2-6, reads DGGITQSPKYLFRKEGQNVTLSCEQNLNHDAMYWYRQDPGQGLRLIYYSQIVNDFQKGDIAEGYSVSREKKESFPLTVTSAQKNPTAFYLCASSMGRANSGANVLTFGAGSRLTVL.

This clone has just one count. The chain combines TRBV6-5 with TRBJ2-7; no reliable D call. V was trimmed by 0 bases and J by 3 bases, leaving 15 bases between them. The CDR3 totals 16 residues. Germline CDR1 and CDR2: MNHEY and SVGAGI. CDR3 amino acids: CASSYSLFGANYEQYF. CDR3 in DNA: TGTGCCAGCAGTTACTCCCTTTTCGGAGCAAACTACGAGCAGTACTTC.

The V and J genes are TRBV21-1 and TRBJ2-7; the table's D call, TRBD2, has no DNA check behind it. TRBV21-1 is a pseudogene locus. The CDR3 sequence is 13 residues long. CDR3 sequence reads: CASSKTTAYEQYF. CDR3 coding DNA: TGTGCCAGCAGCAAGACTACCGCCTACGAGCAGTACTTC.

The V and J genes are TRBV6-6 and TRBJ1-3, with 7 bases that match TRBD1. The trim removed 0 bases at V and 4 bases at J, leaving 3 bases unmatched. Germline lookup yields CDR1 MNHNY and CDR2 SVGAGI (reference sequence). This CDR3 has 15 residues. In DNA, the CDR3 is TGTGCCAGCAGTTACTCGGACAGGCCAGGAAACACCATATATTTT. Translation: CASSYSDRPGNTIYF.

The chain couples TRBV7-3 to TRBJ2-7; TRBD2 matches 7 bases. Germline V gene data show CDR1 as SGHTA and CDR2 as FQGTGA. The junction had 11 bases not matched to a gene; V was cut back by 7 bases and J by 2 bases. This CDR3 region has 15 residues. The DNA for the CDR3 is TGTGCCAGCACTCGGACTAGTGATTCCCCCTACGAGCAGTACTTC. Amino acids: CASTRTSDSPYEQYF.

This chain connects TRBV6-1 to TRBJ1-5; D remains unclear. The V end lost 8 bases, the J end lost 0 bases, and 14 bases lay between the germline ends. The CDR3 is 15 residues long. The germline V gene encodes CDR1 MNHNS and CDR2 SASEGT. CDR3 nucleotide sequence: TGTGCCAGCCGAACGATTGACATTAGCAATCAGCCCCAGCATTTT. This encodes CASRTIDISNQPQHF.